This T cell receptor (beta chain) was identified during a study of blood T cell repertoires in COVID-19. Study overall: Sites across the United States, Italy and Spain contributed samples from acute and convalescent COVID-19. T cells, B-cell-depleted T cells, or PBMCs provided the cDNA or gDNA that served as material.

Per the original data handling: From reference gene primer amplification, estimates of nucleated cell counts were derived. Generated by immunoSEQ multiplex PCR, the TCRdb table keeps only in-frame clones and is missing some. D and trimming were read from the DNA, whereas the V and J calls and clone size are those reported in that table. Of 150,000 to 200,000 clones listed, 84% are singletons. CDR1 is KGHDR, CDR2 SFDVKD, per germline. The J segment lost 1 base and the V segment lost 2 bases, leaving 10 bases of the junction unmatched. This CDR3 has 18 amino acids. This clonotype originated in a man aged 18 to 30 with active or convalescent COVID-19. The sequencing sample was made of peripheral blood. J is TRBJ2-1 and V is TRBV24-1; 7 bases fit TRBD1. The CDR3 reads CATSDSSRGLSSYNEQFF. The CDR3 DNA sequence: TGTGCCACCAGTGATTCAAGTAGGGGGCTATCGTCCTACAATGAGCAGTTCTTC.